Below, 19 T cell receptor beta chains from the same sample are listed, as sequenced in a study of T cells in Graves' hyperthyroidism and ophthalmopathy. The source material, RNA transcripts, was used to amplify TCR beta CDR3 regions. Carried out on the TCR CDR3, a first-round RT-PCR used the HTBI primer set. A single record per CDR3 protein comes from TCRdb applying MiXCR to the multiplex PCR reads. The repertoire has approximately 620,000 distinct CDR3 sequences, 15% to 20% of them found once; the top ten carry roughly 3.5%. Material for sequencing was blood. The receptor set was obtained from a woman in her 40s with Graves' ophthalmopathy.

In this sample, this clonotype turned up many times. This chain uses TRBV28 with TRBJ1-5, with D unclear. The CDR3 totals 14 residues. Germline V gene data show CDR1 as MDHEN and CDR2 as SYDVKM. V gave up 5 bases and J gave up 9 bases, with 17 bases separating them. For the CDR3, the DNA is TGTGCCAGCAGTATAAATCCGGGTGTGAGGCCCCAGCATTTT. Translating it yields CASSINPGVRPQHF.

V is TRBV19 and J is TRBJ2-2; 12 bases line up with TRBD1. CDR3 size: 16 residues. The germline gives CDR1 LNHDA, CDR2 SQIVND (reference sequence). V lost 10 bases to trimming and J lost 4 bases; unmatched junction nucleotides: 10. The CDR3, as DNA: TGTGCCACCTCAACGGGACAGGGGGCGGGCACCGGGGAGCTGTTTTTT. This gives the protein CATSTGQGAGTGELFF.

This clonotype was counted at least ten times. The V call is TRBV28, the J call TRBJ2-7, with unresolved D. Trimming took off 2 bases at V and 8 bases at J, with 10 bases between the two ends. This CDR3 region has 12 residues. The germline V gene encodes CDR1 MDHEN and CDR2 SYDVKM. CDR3 residues: CASSLAVGQQYF. The CDR3 nucleotides read TGTGCCAGCAGTTTAGCAGTGGGCCAGCAGTACTTC.

There are many counts of this clonotype. This sequence joins TRBV6-1 and TRBJ2-3, with 14 nucleotides matching TRBD2. From germline, CDR1 is MNHNS and CDR2 SASEGT. The CDR3 has 16 amino acids. Germline trimming cut 6 bases from V and 5 bases from J; bases unmatched to any gene: 7. This CDR3 reads CASRFRTSGGLDTQYF. DNA for the CDR3: TGTGCCAGCAGATTCCGGACTAGCGGGGGGCTAGATACGCAGTATTTT.

This clonotype was seen at least ten times. The J gene is TRBJ1-1, the V gene TRBV29-1; D is unresolved. The CDR3 has 13 amino acids. V was clipped by 5 bases and J by 1 base, with 11 bases between them. Looked up from germline, CDR1 is SQVTM and CDR2 is ANQGSEA. The CDR3, as DNA: TGCAGCGTTTATGCGGGTGGGAACACTGAAGCTTTCTTT. This encodes CSVYAGGNTEAFF.

J is TRBJ2-2 and V is TRBV2, with 8 bases identical to TRBD1. The CDR3 contains 14 residues. V was clipped by 6 bases and J by 6 bases; unmatched bases: 6. CDR1 is SNHLY and CDR2 is FYNNEI in the germline V gene. The CDR3 sequence: CASRKQGVSGELFF. The CDR3 DNA follows: TGTGCCAGCAGGAAACAGGGGGTCTCCGGGGAGCTGTTTTTT.

V and J are TRBV18 and TRBJ2-2; D call uncertain. V gave up 2 bases and J gave up 3 bases, with 7 bases separating them. This CDR3 has 14 residues. CDR1 and CDR2 from the germline V gene are KGHSH and LQKENI. The CDR3 loop is CASSPSPDTGELFF. For the CDR3, the DNA is TGTGCCAGCTCACCATCCCCAGACACCGGGGAGCTGTTTTTT.

This clonotype was found once. This chain joins TRBV28 and TRBJ2-7; 9 bases are shared with TRBD1. The V and J ends lost 6 bases and 6 bases, in that order; junction bases with no gene match: 9. Germline V gene data show CDR1 as MDHEN and CDR2 as SYDVKM. The CDR3 loop spans 14 amino acids. The CDR3 coding sequence is TGTGCCAGCAGAGGCGGGGACAGGGTAAGCGAGCAGTACTTC. Amino acid sequence: CASRGGDRVSEQYF.

The chain combines TRBV2 with TRBJ2-2; 7 nucleotides align to TRBD1. The CDR3 length is 15 residues. J lost 6 bases, V lost 6 bases, and 10 bases had no gene match. Germline V CDR1 and CDR2: SNHLY, FYNNEI. CDR3 in DNA: TGTGCCAGCAGGGGACAGAGACTAATTCCCGGGGAGCTGTTTTTT. It yields the protein CASRGQRLIPGELFF.

This clonotype was recorded many times. The chain links TRBV18 to TRBJ2-1; no clear D gene. V gave up 0 bases and J gave up 0 bases, with 9 bases separating them. Germline V gives CDR1 KGHSH, CDR2 LQKENI. This CDR3 has 16 amino acids. The CDR3 spells CASSPPAGSSYNEQFF. The CDR3, as DNA: TGTGCCAGCTCACCACCGGCCGGAAGCTCCTACAATGAGCAGTTCTTC.

Concerning this clonotype: This may be a read error: a much more frequent sequence differs by one nucleotide. The chain has TRBV10-3 and TRBJ1-1; D gene ambiguous. Trimming cost V 8 bases and J 1 base, with 5 bases left between them. The CDR3 consists of 11 residues. CDR1 ENHRY and CDR2 SYGVKD come from the germline V gene. CDR3 amino acids: CAIEGNTEAFF. CDR3 in DNA: TGTGCCATCGAAGGGAACACTGAAGCTTTCTTT.

This clonotype was counted only a few times. V usage is TRBV3-1 and J usage is TRBJ1-4; 12 nucleotides align to TRBD1. Trimming cost V 2 bases and J 7 bases; bases outside gene matches: 2. The CDR3 is 15 amino acids. Germline lookup yields CDR1 LGHDT and CDR2 YNNKEL (reference sequence). The CDR3 DNA is TGTGCCAGCAGCCAAAGGGGACAGGGGGCTGAAAAACTGTTTTTT. It encodes CASSQRGQGAEKLFF. Complete variable domain (other parts from reference TRBV3-1 and TRBJ1-4): DTAVSQTPKYLVTQMGNDKSIKCEQNLGHDTMYWYKQDSKKFLKIMFSYNNKELIINETVPNRFSPKSPDKAHLNLHINSLELGDSAVYFCASSQRGQGAEKLFFGSGTQLSVL.

The rearrangement uses TRBV18 and TRBJ2-5; a possible D gene is TRBD2 (6 bases). V was trimmed by 2 bases and J by 5 bases, leaving 15 bases between them. The CDR3 sequence is 15 residues long. In germline, CDR1 is KGHSH, CDR2 LQKENI. The CDR3 DNA reads as TGTGCCAGCTCACCAGTCGGGGGAGTGGGTGAGACCCAGTACTTC. This sequence encodes CASSPVGGVGETQYF.

There are many counts of this clonotype. V is TRBV6-1 and J is TRBJ1-1; no clear D. V was cut by 5 bases and J by 2 bases, with 12 bases left in between. The germline gives CDR1 MNHNS, CDR2 SASEGT. The length of the CDR3 is 14 residues. CDR3 loop: CASSIFTVNTEAFF. CDR3 DNA: TGTGCCAGCAGTATCTTTACAGTTAACACTGAAGCTTTCTTT.

The CDR3 sequence: CASSSYGATDTQYF. CDR3 nucleotide sequence: TGTGCCAGCAGCTCCTATGGGGCGACAGATACGCAGTATTTT. The V call is TRBV5-6, the J call TRBJ2-3, with a tentative D call TRBD1 (5 bases). Looked up from germline, CDR1 is SGHDT and CDR2 is YYEEEE. V was cut by 3 bases and J by 3 bases, with 11 bases left in between. The CDR3 is made up of 14 amino acids.

This clonotype was detected ten times or more. The chain links TRBV6-2 or TRBV6-3 to TRBJ2-7; 10 bases fit TRBD2. Germline CDR1 and CDR2: MNHEY and SVGEGT. The CDR3 runs 15 residues. Trimming took 4 bases from V and 4 from J; bases not matched to a gene: 7. CDR3: CASSFRLAGAYEQYF. DNA of the CDR3: TGTGCCAGCAGTTTCCGGCTAGCGGGAGCGTACGAGCAGTACTTC.

This clonotype was counted a few times. The chain employs TRBV28 and TRBJ2-2; D is perhaps TRBD2 (6 bases). Trimming removed 3 bases at V and 0 bases at J, with 17 bases between. This CDR3 has 18 residues. Germline CDR1 is MDHEN and CDR2 is SYDVKM. CDR3 nucleotide sequence: TGTGCCAGCAGTTTTCACGGGCGTATAGCGGCGAACACCGGGGAGCTGTTTTTT. Its translation: CASSFHGRIAANTGELFF.

The chain combines TRBV3-1 with TRBJ2-3, with 8 positions matching TRBD2. The CDR3 extends over 16 amino acids. J was trimmed by 4 bases and V by 2 bases; bases with no gene match: 8. Germline V CDR1 and CDR2: LGHDT, YNNKEL (reference sequence). The CDR3 DNA sequence: TGTGCCAGCAGCCAACAAAGCGGGGGTGTTTCAGATACGCAGTATTTT. It yields the protein CASSQQSGGVSDTQYF.

The V call is TRBV10-2, the J call TRBJ2-7; D ambiguous. V was cut by 0 bases and J by 8 bases, with 11 bases left in between. The germline V gene has CDR1 WSHSY and CDR2 SAAADI. The CDR3 runs to 13 residues. DNA of the CDR3: TGCGCCAGCAGTGAGTCGGGCCAGTTCAAGCAGTACTTC. This codes for CASSESGQFKQYF.